This T cell receptor beta chain was recovered during a study of naive CD8 T cells in extremely preterm neonates. Study-level points and caveats: Compared with older groups, preterm CDR3s were shorter, with fewer N additions and less trimming.

Remarks on this clone: Its target is not known.

Profiling relied on immunoSEQ multiplex PCR, and the TCRdb table lists in-frame clones only, not all of them. The sample consists of around 23,000 clones, 70% to 90% of them appearing once. Germline CDR1 is SGHDN and CDR2 is FVKESK. The CDR3 length is 15 residues. J gave up 2 bases and V 1 base, and 0 bases lay outside the gene matches. Extremely preterm deliveries at about 22-27 weeks of gestation provided the preterm samples. Sorting kept Annexin V-negative CD3+CD8+CD45RA+CCR7+ naive T cells. This TCR derives from a boy who was born preterm. What was sequenced was naive CD8+ T cells from cord blood. The gene calls are TRBV14 and TRBJ2-1; TRBD1 agrees at 9 bases. The CDR3 DNA sequence: TGTGCCAGCAGCCAAGGACAGGGGGCCTACAATGAGCAGTTCTTC. Its translation is CASSQGQGAYNEQFF.